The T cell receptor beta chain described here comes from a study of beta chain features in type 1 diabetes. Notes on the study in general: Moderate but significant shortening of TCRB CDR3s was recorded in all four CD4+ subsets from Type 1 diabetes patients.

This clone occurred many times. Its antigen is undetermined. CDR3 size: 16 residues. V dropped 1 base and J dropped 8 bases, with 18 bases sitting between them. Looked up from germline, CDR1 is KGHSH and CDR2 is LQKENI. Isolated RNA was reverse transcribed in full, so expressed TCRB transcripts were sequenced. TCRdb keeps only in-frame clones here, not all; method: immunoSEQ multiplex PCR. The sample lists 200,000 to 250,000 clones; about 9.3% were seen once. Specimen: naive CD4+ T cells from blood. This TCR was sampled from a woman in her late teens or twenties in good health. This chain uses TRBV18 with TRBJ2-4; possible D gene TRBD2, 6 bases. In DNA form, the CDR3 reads TGTGCCAGCTCACCACAGAGGTGGTGGGAGGAGGACATTCAGTACTTC. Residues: CASSPQRWWEEDIQYF.